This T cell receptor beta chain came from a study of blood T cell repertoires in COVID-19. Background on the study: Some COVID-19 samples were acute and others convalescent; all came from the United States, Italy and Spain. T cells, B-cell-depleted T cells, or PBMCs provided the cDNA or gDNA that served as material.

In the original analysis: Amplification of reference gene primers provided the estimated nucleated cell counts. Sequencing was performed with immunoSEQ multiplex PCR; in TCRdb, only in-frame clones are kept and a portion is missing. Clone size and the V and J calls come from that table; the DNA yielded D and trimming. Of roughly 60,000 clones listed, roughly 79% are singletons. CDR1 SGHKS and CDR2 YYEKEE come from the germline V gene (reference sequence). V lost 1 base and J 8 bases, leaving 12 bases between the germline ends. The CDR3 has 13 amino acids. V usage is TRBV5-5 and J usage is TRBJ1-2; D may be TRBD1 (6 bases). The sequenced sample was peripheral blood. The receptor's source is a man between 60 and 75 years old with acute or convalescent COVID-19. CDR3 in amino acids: CASSLTGYEGYTF. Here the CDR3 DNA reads TGTGCCAGCAGCTTGACAGGGTATGAGGGCTACACCTTC.